A selection of T cell receptor beta chains follows, all from one sample in a study of response to subunit inactivated influenza vaccine. Each CDR3 protein is one row after TCRdb ran MiXCR on the RT-PCR reads. The table has roughly 700,000 distinct CDR3 sequences, approximately 15% seen once. Source: PBMCs from blood, taken around 14 days before vaccination. The receptors here all came from a man aged 45-65 years who received an inactivated influenza vaccine. The CDR3 runs from the conserved cysteine through the conserved F or W. A D gene is named only where the DNA matches it firmly. Size values are once, few and many counts, or a class for expanded clones, and some rows have none.

CDR3 protein: CASSFFRRGYEQYF
CDR3 DNA: TGTGCCAGCAGTTTCTTCCGTAGGGGCTACGAGCAGTACTTC
clone size: .
V gene: TRBV27
D gene: .
J gene: TRBJ2-7

CDR3 protein: CSVDKGGSYF
CDR3 DNA: TGCAGCGTTGACAAGGGAGGGAGTTACTTC
clone size: many
V gene: TRBV29-1
D gene: TRBD2
J gene: TRBJ2-5

CDR3 protein: CASGPTGSDTQYF
CDR3 DNA: TGTGCTAGTGGTCCGACGGGGTCAGATACGCAGTATTTT
clone size: few
V gene: TRBV12-5
D gene: .
J gene: TRBJ2-3

CDR3 protein: CASSQWVAEETQYF
CDR3 DNA: TGTGCCAGCAGCCAATGGGTGGCGGAAGAGACCCAGTACTTC
clone size: .
V gene: TRBV4-2
D gene: .
J gene: TRBJ2-5

CDR3 protein: CASSLGGGLSGANVLTF
CDR3 DNA: TGTGCCAGCAGCTTAGGGGGAGGGCTCTCTGGGGCCAACGTCCTGACTTTC
clone size: few
V gene: TRBV7-2
D gene: TRBD2
J gene: TRBJ2-6

CDR3 protein: CASSVTGDSNQPQHF
CDR3 DNA: TGCGCCAGCAGCGTGACAGGGGATAGCAATCAGCCCCAGCATTTT
clone size: .
V gene: TRBV5-1
D gene: TRBD1
J gene: TRBJ1-5

CDR3 protein: CASSQGQRYNEQFF
CDR3 DNA: TGCGCCAGCAGCCAAGGCCAGCGGTACAATGAGCAGTTCTTC
clone size: .
V gene: TRBV4-3
D gene: .
J gene: TRBJ2-1

CDR3 protein: CASSDLGTGEQYF
CDR3 DNA: TGTGCCAGCAGTGACTTAGGGACTGGAGAGCAGTACTTC
clone size: .
V gene: TRBV12-3/TRBV12-4
D gene: .
J gene: TRBJ2-7

CDR3 protein: CVSPDGSFYEQYF
CDR3 DNA: TGTGTCAGTCCCGACGGGAGCTTCTACGAGCAGTACTTC
clone size: .
V gene: TRBV21-1
D gene: .
J gene: TRBJ2-7

CDR3 protein: CASSPGQGQPETQYF
CDR3 DNA: TGCGCCAGCAGCCCCGGACAGGGGCAACCAGAGACCCAGTACTTC
clone size: .
V gene: TRBV5-1
D gene: TRBD1
J gene: TRBJ2-5

CDR3 protein: CASSTLSGRLLSETQYF
CDR3 DNA: TGTGCCAGCAGCACATTAAGCGGGCGCCTTCTCTCTGAGACCCAGTACTTC
clone size: .
V gene: TRBV7-2
D gene: .
J gene: TRBJ2-5

CDR3 protein: CASSLRGGLNYGYTF
CDR3 DNA: TGTGCCAGCAGCTTGAGAGGGGGACTCAACTATGGCTACACCTTC
clone size: few
V gene: TRBV5-5
D gene: .
J gene: TRBJ1-2

CDR3 protein: CASTDPGAHTEAFF
CDR3 DNA: TGTGCCAGCACCGACCCCGGGGCACACACTGAAGCTTTCTTT
clone size: .
V gene: TRBV6-1
D gene: .
J gene: TRBJ1-1

CDR3 protein: CSVGFQGVKETQYF
CDR3 DNA: TGCAGCGTAGGTTTCCAGGGGGTTAAGGAGACCCAGTACTTC
clone size: .
V gene: TRBV29-1
D gene: TRBD1
J gene: TRBJ2-5

CDR3 protein: CASRIDGLAGGEQYF
CDR3 DNA: TGTGCCAGCAGGATAGACGGACTAGCAGGAGGCGAGCAGTACTTC
clone size: .
V gene: TRBV12-3/TRBV12-4
D gene: TRBD2
J gene: TRBJ2-7

CDR3 protein: CASSPGWAVRDTEAFF
CDR3 DNA: TGTGCCAGCAGCCCGGGCTGGGCAGTAAGGGACACTGAAGCTTTCTTT
clone size: .
V gene: TRBV3-1
D gene: .
J gene: TRBJ1-1

CDR3 protein: CASSFATPYEQYF
CDR3 DNA: TGTGCCAGCAGCTTCGCAACCCCTTACGAGCAGTACTTC
clone size: .
V gene: TRBV7-2
D gene: .
J gene: TRBJ2-7

CDR3 protein: CASSFIAQGGRTGELFF
CDR3 DNA: TGTGCCAGCAGTTTCATTGCCCAGGGGGGTAGGACCGGGGAGCTGTTTTTT
clone size: .
V gene: TRBV5-5
D gene: .
J gene: TRBJ2-2

CDR3 protein: CASSHYSGEAADTQYF
CDR3 DNA: TGTGCCAGCAGCCACTATAGCGGGGAGGCGGCAGATACGCAGTATTTT
clone size: .
V gene: TRBV3-1
D gene: TRBD2
J gene: TRBJ2-3

CDR3 protein: CASSHARDTSYEQYF
CDR3 DNA: TGTGCCAGCAGCCACGCCCGGGACACATCCTACGAGCAGTACTTC
clone size: .
V gene: TRBV7-6
D gene: .
J gene: TRBJ2-7

CDR3 protein: CASSQSGTLAKNIQYF
CDR3 DNA: TGTGCCAGCAGCCAGTCTGGGACGTTAGCCAAAAACATTCAGTACTTC
clone size: few
V gene: TRBV3-1
D gene: .
J gene: TRBJ2-4

CDR3 protein: CATRVPQGVPGELFF
CDR3 DNA: TGTGCCACCAGGGTGCCCCAGGGAGTACCCGGGGAGCTGTTTTTT
clone size: many
V gene: TRBV7-9
D gene: .
J gene: TRBJ2-2

CDR3 protein: CASRPSGGTGNEQFF
CDR3 DNA: TGTGCCAGCAGACCCAGCGGGGGAACCGGTAATGAGCAGTTCTTC
clone size: many
V gene: TRBV6-1
D gene: TRBD2
J gene: TRBJ2-1

CDR3 protein: CASSLVTSGRSFSEQFF
CDR3 DNA: TGTGCCAGCAGTTTAGTTACTAGCGGGAGGTCATTTAGTGAGCAGTTCTTC
clone size: few
V gene: TRBV12-3/TRBV12-4
D gene: TRBD2
J gene: TRBJ2-1

CDR3 protein: CASSLRSGHYEQYF
CDR3 DNA: TGCGCCAGCAGCTTGCGTAGCGGGCACTACGAGCAGTACTTC
clone size: few
V gene: TRBV5-1
D gene: TRBD2
J gene: TRBJ2-7